Below, 10 T cell receptor beta chains from the same sample are listed, as sequenced in a study of T cells in Graves' hyperthyroidism and ophthalmopathy. Amplification of TCR beta CDR3 regions was performed using RNA transcripts as template. In the first-round RT-PCR of the TCR CDR3, the HTBI primer set was used. TCRdb recomputed calls from the multiplex PCR reads with MiXCR, one row per CDR3 protein. The sample consists of some 400,000 distinct CDR3 sequences, about 20% of them appearing once. The sequenced sample was blood. The receptors derive from a woman younger than 35 with Graves' hyperthyroidism.

The chain combines TRBV10-3 with TRBJ1-2; tentatively, D is TRBD1 (5 bases). This CDR3 is 15 amino acids long. Trimming pared 10 bases from V and 4 bases from J, leaving 22 bases between. Germline loops: CDR1 ENHRY, CDR2 SYGVKD. CDR3 amino acids: CATSNWDGGFYGYTF. CDR3 DNA: TGTGCCACCTCTAATTGGGACGGTGGATTCTATGGCTACACCTTC.

Many counts were recorded for this clonotype. The chain combines TRBV12-3 or TRBV12-4 with TRBJ1-2, with D unclear. Trimming took 7 bases from V and 5 from J, leaving 11 bases between them. The CDR3 contains 12 residues. Written as DNA, the CDR3 is TGTGCCAGCATCCAAGGGAAGTATGGCTACACCTTC. Encoded protein: CASIQGKYGYTF.

This clonotype occurred many times. The chain joins TRBV5-1 to TRBJ1-1; D is uncertain. V was clipped by 3 bases and J by 1 base, with 13 bases between them. The length of the CDR3 is 15 residues. In germline, CDR1 is SGHRS, CDR2 YFSETQ. CDR3 residues: CASSSWADANTEAFF. DNA for the CDR3: TGCGCCAGCAGCTCCTGGGCAGACGCGAACACTGAAGCTTTCTTT.

The chain links TRBV4-1 to TRBJ1-1; TRBD1 might be the D (6 bases). Trimming pared 1 base from V and 5 bases from J, leaving 20 bases between. The CDR3 contains 17 residues. Germline V gene lookup returns CDR1 MGHRA and CDR2 YSYEKL. This CDR3 reads CASSQVSGATVETEAFF. CDR3 sequence (DNA): TGCGCCAGCAGCCAAGTATCAGGGGCCACGGTAGAGACTGAAGCTTTCTTT.

In its sample, this clonotype was seen a few times. This chain joins TRBV20-1 and TRBJ2-2, with D perhaps TRBD2 (7 bases). The V and J ends lost 2 bases and 4 bases respectively, with 17 bases between them. Germline V lookup: CDR1 DFQATT, CDR2 SNEGSKA (reference sequence). There are 16 residues in the CDR3. This CDR3 is CSARRPGGGGTGELFF. The CDR3 nucleotides read TGCAGTGCTAGACGACCGGGGGGAGGGGGCACCGGGGAGCTGTTTTTT.

This chain links TRBV4-3 with TRBJ2-4; 14 bases are a match to TRBD2. Germline-derived CDR1 and CDR2 are LGHNA and YSLEER. The CDR3 runs 18 residues. The trim removed 6 bases at V and 0 bases at J, leaving 7 bases unmatched. CDR3 nucleotides: TGCGCCAGCAGTACGACTAGCGGGGGGGCAAGAGCCAAAAACATTCAGTACTTC. Translation: CASSTTSGGARAKNIQYF.

The chain uses TRBV7-3 and TRBJ1-1; D possibly corresponds to TRBD1 (6 bases). The germline CDR1 and CDR2 sequences are SGHTA and FQGTGA. CDR3 length: 13 amino acids. V gave up 4 bases and J gave up 5 bases, with 11 bases separating them. CDR3 nucleotides: TGTGCCAGCAGCTCACTACAGGGAACTGAAGCTTTCTTT. Translating gives CASSSLQGTEAFF.

J is TRBJ1-5 and V is TRBV19, with a possible D match to TRBD1 (6 bases). Germline V gives CDR1 LNHDA, CDR2 SQIVND (reference sequence). This CDR3 comprises 16 residues. V lost 7 bases and J 7 bases, leaving 23 bases between the germline ends. The CDR3 sequence: CASIEKRRLGGQPQHF. The CDR3 coding sequence is TGTGCCAGTATCGAAAAGAGGCGGCTGGGGGGCCAGCCCCAGCATTTT.

This clonotype was seen ten or more times. The chain carries TRBV27 and TRBJ2-2, with D unresolved. Trimming took off 5 bases at V and 7 bases at J, with 14 bases between the two ends. The germline CDR1 and CDR2 sequences are MNHEY and SMNVEV (reference sequence). The CDR3 has 14 amino acids. In DNA form, the CDR3 reads TGTGCCAGCAGTCCGGAGACTCGTTACGGGGAGCTGTTTTTT. Translating gives CASSPETRYGELFF.

V gene TRBV20-1 combines with J gene TRBJ2-5; D is perhaps TRBD1 (6 bases). The CDR3 runs to 14 residues. Germline values: CDR1 DFQATT, CDR2 SNEGSKA (reference sequence). With 5 bases removed from V and 4 bases from J, the gap between germline ends came to 17 bases. CDR3 bases: TGCAGTGCTTTACGCCCAGGGGATCCAGAGACCCAGTACTTC. The encoded protein is CSALRPGDPETQYF.